This entry features one T cell receptor (beta chain) sequence. This specimen comes from a study of siplizumab effects on memory and regulatory T cells. Data came from immunoSEQ multiplex PCR; TCRdb stores just in-frame clones and leaves some out. The data show approximately 94,000 clones, about 94% seen once. Germline V gene data show CDR1 as MNHNS and CDR2 as SASEGT. This CDR3 has 14 amino acids. V lost 8 bases and J 2 bases, leaving 15 bases between the germline ends. The TCR originated in a human donor in good health. The gene calls are TRBV6-1 and TRBJ1-2; D is undetermined. Sequenced input: non-Treg CD4+ T cells sorted from blood. The CDR3 bases are TGTGCCAGCGGGTCAGCCAGCGAAAACTATGGCTACACCTTC. This gives the protein CASGSASENYGYTF.